This TCR beta chain was obtained from a study of cytomegalovirus exposure and HLA in healthy donors. In regard to this clone: Its antigen is still unknown.

Study results and limitations: Most sequenced TCRs were rare (though some public TCRs occurred in many donors).

With 60 Vbeta and 13 Jbeta primers, the PCR was carried out. Libraries were prepared by immunoSEQ multiplex PCR; TCRdb keeps only in-frame clonotypes and omits some of them. This table has 150,000 to 200,000 clones, around 85% appearing once. This CDR3 contains 16 residues. Germline CDR1 and CDR2: LNHNV and YYDKDF (reference sequence). Trimming removed 4 bases at V and 3 bases at J, with 15 bases between. Sequenced input: PBMCs. The V call is TRBV15, the J call TRBJ1-4; possibly TRBD1 for D (6 bases). The receptor's source is a man younger than 30 in good health and CMV-seronegative. CDR3 coding DNA: TGTGCCACCAGCACGGGTGGGACATTAGCTAATGAAAAACTGTTTTTT. Its protein product is CATSTGGTLANEKLFF.